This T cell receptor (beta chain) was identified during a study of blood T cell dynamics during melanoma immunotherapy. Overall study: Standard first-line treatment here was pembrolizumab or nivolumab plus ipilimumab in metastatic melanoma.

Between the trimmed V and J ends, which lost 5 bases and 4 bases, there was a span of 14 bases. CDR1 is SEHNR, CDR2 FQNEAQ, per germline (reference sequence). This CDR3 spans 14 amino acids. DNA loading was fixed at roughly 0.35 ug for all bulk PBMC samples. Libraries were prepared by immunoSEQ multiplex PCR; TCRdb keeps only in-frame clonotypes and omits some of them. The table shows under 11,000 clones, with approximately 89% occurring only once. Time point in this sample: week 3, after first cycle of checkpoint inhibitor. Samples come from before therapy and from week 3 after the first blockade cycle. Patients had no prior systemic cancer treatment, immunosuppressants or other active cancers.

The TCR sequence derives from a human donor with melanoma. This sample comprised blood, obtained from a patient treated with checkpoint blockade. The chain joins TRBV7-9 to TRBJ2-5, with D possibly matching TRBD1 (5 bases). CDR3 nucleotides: TGTGCCAGCAGCCTCGTGGGGCTAGTAGAGACCCAGTACTTC. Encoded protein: CASSLVGLVETQYF.